These T cell receptor beta chains were read from a single sample in a study of blood T cell repertoires in COVID-19. Clones were read by immunoSEQ multiplex PCR, and TCRdb kept only the in-frame ones, dropping some. The profile shows around 110,000 clones, roughly 89% of them singletons. The sequencing input was PBMCs or T cells enriched from blood (not recorded which). These receptors came from a woman in her twenties or thirties who had recovered from COVID-19. CDR3s include the opening cysteine and the closing phenylalanine or tryptophan. The D gene is left open where the match is weak. Size values are once, few and many counts, or a class for expanded clones, and some rows have none.

J | V | size | D | CDR3 | DNA
TRBJ2-7 | TRBV30 | . | TRBD1 | CAWSRTGAPYEQYF | TGTGCCTGGAGTCGGACAGGGGCGCCCTACGAGCAGTACTTC
TRBJ1-2 | TRBV19 | . | . | CASSKGGYGYTF | TGTGCCAGTAGTAAAGGGGGATATGGCTACACCTTC
TRBJ1-3 | TRBV4-1 | once | TRBD1 | CASSQPRDRRNTIYF | TGCGCCAGCAGCCAGCCACGGGACAGGAGAAACACCATATATTTT
TRBJ2-7 | TRBV6-5 | . | TRBD2 | CASRGTSGRFYEQYF | TGTGCCAGCAGGGGGACTAGCGGGAGATTCTACGAGCAGTACTTC
TRBJ2-2 | TRBV4-3 | . | . | CASSQEGQIVTGELFF | TGCGCCAGCAGCCAAGAAGGACAGATCGTCACCGGGGAGCTGTTTTTT
TRBJ2-4 | TRBV6-5 | . | TRBD1 | CASSRTGQSGIQYF | TGTGCCAGCAGTCGGACAGGGCAGTCGGGCATTCAGTACTTC
TRBJ2-7 | TRBV28 | few | . | CASSFLGPPYEQYF | TGTGCCAGCAGTTTTCTTGGGCCCCCCTACGAGCAGTACTTC
TRBJ2-2 | TRBV10-3 | . | TRBD2 | CAISEGSLAAPTGELFF | TGTGCCATCAGTGAGGGGTCCCTAGCGGCTCCCACCGGGGAGCTGTTTTTT
TRBJ2-1 | TRBV7-2 | . | . | CASSLMRNEQFF | TGTGCCAGCAGCTTAATGCGAAATGAGCAGTTCTTC
TRBJ1-1 | TRBV9 | . | . | CASRPTGSTEAFF | TGTGCCAGCAGGCCTACAGGGAGCACTGAAGCTTTCTTT
TRBJ2-2 | TRBV6-5 | . | . | CASRKHKGDPGELFF | TGTGCCAGCAGGAAACACAAGGGGGACCCCGGGGAGCTGTTTTTT
TRBJ2-7 | TRBV2 | many | . | CASSIAEYEQYF | TGTGCCAGCAGTATAGCGGAGTACGAGCAGTACTTC
TRBJ2-7 | TRBV6-2/TRBV6-3 | . | . | CASSSGTREYF | TGTGCCAGCAGCTCCGGGACAAGAGAGTACTTC
TRBJ2-7 | TRBV9 | . | . | CASSVEGGDEQYF | TGTGCCAGCAGCGTAGAAGGGGGGGACGAGCAGTACTTC
TRBJ1-2 | TRBV4-1 | . | . | CASSQEEILNYGYTF | TGCGCCAGCAGCCAAGAAGAGATACTTAACTATGGCTACACCTTC
TRBJ2-1 | TRBV29-1 | . | TRBD2 | CSASRTSGMYEQFF | TGCAGCGCCTCTCGGACTAGCGGGATGTATGAGCAGTTCTTC
TRBJ1-6 | TRBV2 | . | TRBD1 | CASSGGQGGGSPLHF | TGTGCCAGCAGCGGCGGACAGGGTGGTGGATCACCCCTCCACTTT